Following are 29 T cell receptor beta chains from one sample sequenced in a study of blood T cell repertoires in COVID-19. The protocol was immunoSEQ multiplex PCR, while the TCRdb copy is restricted to in-frame clones and leaves out a portion. The table has approximately 220,000 clones, 80% to 90% seen once. Sequenced sample: PBMCs or T cells enriched from blood (not recorded which). These receptors were obtained from a woman aged 40-49 years with acute COVID-19.

The rearrangement uses TRBV7-8 and TRBJ2-7, with 7 nucleotides matching TRBD1. CDR3 length: 17 residues. CDR1 SGHVS and CDR2 FQNEAQ come from the germline V gene. V gave up 5 bases and J gave up 0 bases; unmatched junction bases: 13. CDR3 sequence: CASSPLLGRGSSYEQYV. Written as DNA, the CDR3 is TGTGCCAGCAGCCCACTCTTGGGCAGGGGGAGCTCCTACGAGCAGTACGTC.

A single count supports this clone. This rearrangement joins TRBV3-1 (or the pseudogene TRBV3-2) to TRBJ1-5; D is ambiguous. Trimming removed 0 bases at V and 7 bases at J, with 13 bases between. This CDR3 region has 15 residues. Per germline, CDR1 LGHDT and CDR2 YNNKEL (reference sequence). CDR3 coding DNA: TGTGCCAGCAGCCAAGATTTTACCCTCAGACAGCCCCAGCATTTT. Protein sequence: CASSQDFTLRQPQHF.

A single count supports this clone. The rearrangement joins TRBV6-5 to TRBJ1-1, with D uncertain. Per germline, CDR1 MNHEY and CDR2 SVGAGI. Trimming removed 0 bases at V and 4 bases at J, with 15 bases between. CDR3 length: 16 amino acids. The CDR3 sequence: CASSYSISTFTTEAFF. The CDR3 DNA reads as TGTGCCAGCAGTTACTCGATTAGTACTTTTACCACTGAAGCTTTCTTT.

The chain uses TRBV30 and TRBJ1-4; no clear D. The V end was cut by 2 bases, the J end by 4 bases, with 14 bases between. CDR3 length: 15 residues. Germline CDR1 and CDR2: GTSNPN and SVGIG (reference sequence). DNA of the CDR3: TGTGCCTGGAGTATCGGGGTACTGGTTAATGAAAAACTGTTTTTT. Protein: CAWSIGVLVNEKLFF.

The chain uses TRBV30 and TRBJ1-2; 9 bases map to TRBD1. Per germline, CDR1 GTSNPN and CDR2 SVGIG (reference sequence). This CDR3 is built from 16 residues. With 0 bases clipped from V and 8 bases from J, the junction kept 13 bases outside the gene matches. The CDR3 loop is CAWSVPGTGRGYGYTF. CDR3 DNA sequence: TGTGCCTGGAGTGTACCCGGGACAGGGAGAGGATACGGCTACACCTTC.

This rearrangement joins TRBV4-3 to TRBJ2-5, with D perhaps TRBD1 (5 bases). The CDR3 length is 15 residues. Trimming took 0 bases from V and 5 from J, leaving 13 bases between them. The germline V gene encodes CDR1 LGHNA and CDR2 YSLEER. CDR3 in amino acids: CASSQEGALGETQYF. CDR3 bases: TGCGCCAGCAGCCAAGAAGGGGCGTTGGGGGAGACCCAGTACTTC.

The chain joins TRBV3-1 (or the pseudogene TRBV3-2) to TRBJ2-1; 9 bases are shared with TRBD2. Germline loops: CDR1 LGHDT, CDR2 YNNKEL (reference sequence). The CDR3 loop spans 13 amino acids. The V segment lost 1 base and the J segment 15 bases; nucleotides outside the gene matches: 7. The CDR3 region is CASSQVSGTSPFF. CDR3 in DNA: TGTGCCAGCAGCCAAGTATCGGGGACTAGCCCGTTCTTC.

The J gene is TRBJ1-2, the V gene TRBV27; D possibly corresponds to TRBD1 (5 bases). The ends were cut back, 0 bases at V and 8 bases at J, with 10 bases in the middle. Germline CDR1 reads MNHEY; CDR2 reads SMNVEV (reference sequence). The CDR3 loop spans 13 amino acids. DNA of the CDR3: TGTGCCAGCAGTTTATCCGGGGGTTCGGGCTACACCTTC. It is translated as CASSLSGGSGYTF.

The chain employs TRBV7-9 and TRBJ2-7; D possibly corresponds to TRBD2 (7 bases). Trimming stripped 4 bases from V and 2 bases from J, with 12 bases between. The CDR3 totals 14 residues. Looked up from germline, CDR1 is SEHNR and CDR2 is FQNEAQ (reference sequence). CDR3 region: CASSYGGGTYEQYF. CDR3 DNA sequence: TGTGCCAGCAGCTACGGCGGGGGCACCTACGAGCAGTACTTC.

The chain joins TRBV6-5 to TRBJ1-5; D is perhaps TRBD1 (6 bases). Germline assignment: CDR1 MNHEY and CDR2 SVGAGI. Trimming left V 5 bases short and J 0 bases short, with 11 bases between. The CDR3 length is 15 residues. CDR3: CASSQGHLSNQPQHF. In DNA, the CDR3 is TGTGCCAGCAGTCAGGGACACCTTAGCAATCAGCCCCAGCATTTT.

The V gene is TRBV24-1, the J gene TRBJ1-2; D is uncertain. This CDR3 has 11 amino acids. Germline CDR1 KGHDR, CDR2 SFDVKD. Trimming shortened V by 9 bases and J by 8 bases, and 12 bases separated the two germline ends. CDR3: CATGGREGYTF. CDR3 nucleotides: TGTGCCACCGGAGGCCGGGAGGGCTACACCTTC.

The chain carries TRBV7-8 and TRBJ1-1; no firm D call. CDR1 is SGHVS and CDR2 is FQNEAQ in the germline V gene. This CDR3 comprises 15 residues. V was pared by 1 base and J by 2 bases, with 11 bases between. The DNA of the CDR3 is TGTGCCAGCAGCTTAGGACTTGCAAGAAACACTGAAGCTTTCTTT. It specifies CASSLGLARNTEAFF.

This clone was seen only a few times. This chain links TRBV6-5 with TRBJ2-2; D ambiguous. Trimming left V 4 bases short and J 5 bases short, with 8 bases between. Germline V lookup: CDR1 MNHEY, CDR2 SVGAGI. The CDR3 runs to 13 residues. In nucleotides, the CDR3 is TGTGCCAGCAGTTCCCGTCTTACCGGGGAGCTGTTTTTT. Translated, it gives CASSSRLTGELFF.

The rearrangement links TRBV7-3 to TRBJ1-2; 7 bases align to TRBD1. The length of the CDR3 is 15 residues. Germline V lookup: CDR1 SGHTA, CDR2 FQGTGA. V lost 4 bases to trimming and J lost 4 bases; unmatched junction nucleotides: 9. The CDR3 region has the DNA TGTGCCAGCAGCTATCGGGACAGCGAAGTCTATGGCTACACCTTC. Protein: CASSYRDSEVYGYTF.

The chain uses TRBV10-3 and TRBJ1-5; the match to TRBD1 covers 7 bases. The V gene end was trimmed by 0 bases and the J gene end by 7 bases; junction bases not matched to a gene: 15. From germline, CDR1 is ENHRY and CDR2 SYGVKD. This CDR3 is 18 amino acids long. CDR3 DNA: TGTGCCATCAGTGAGTCGGCTCAGACAGGGATAATGGTACAGCCCCAGCATTTT. This gives the protein CAISESAQTGIMVQPQHF.

This chain uses TRBV10-3 with TRBJ1-1, with 8 bases matching TRBD1. The CDR3 length is 14 residues. Germline CDR1 reads ENHRY; CDR2 reads SYGVKD. The V segment lost 6 bases and the J segment 1 base; nucleotides outside the gene matches: 4. CDR3 residues: CAIRPGQANTEAFF. The CDR3 bases are TGTGCCATCAGACCGGGACAGGCGAACACTGAAGCTTTCTTT.

In this sample, this clone turned up a few times. The chain joins TRBV5-1 to TRBJ1-4, with TRBD1 matching over 7 bases. Germline lookup yields CDR1 SGHRS and CDR2 YFSETQ. V shed 2 bases and J 5 bases; nucleotides not matched to a gene: 9. This CDR3 comprises 16 residues. This chain's CDR3 is CASSFLPGQPNEKLFF. In DNA, the CDR3 is TGCGCCAGCAGCTTTCTCCCGGGACAGCCGAATGAAAAACTGTTTTTT.

The chain is built from TRBV12-3 or TRBV12-4 and TRBJ1-2; 7 bases match TRBD1. V lost 6 bases and J lost 5; bases outside the gene matches: 3. There are 12 residues in the CDR3. Here the CDR3 DNA reads TGTGCCAGCAGCCAACAGGGGTATGGCTACACCTTC. This sequence encodes CASSQQGYGYTF.

The chain carries TRBV5-1 and TRBJ2-2, with D perhaps TRBD2 (5 bases). Germline-derived CDR1 and CDR2 are SGHRS and YFSETQ. Trimming took off 1 base at V and 1 base at J, with 8 bases between the two ends. The CDR3 contains 15 residues. CDR3 bases: TGCGCCAGCAGCTTGCTAGCCCAGAACACCGGGGAGCTGTTTTTT. This gives the protein CASSLLAQNTGELFF.

The rearrangement joins TRBV6-5 to TRBJ2-7; possibly TRBD2 for D (5 bases). CDR3 length: 14 amino acids. Germline assignment: CDR1 MNHEY and CDR2 SVGAGI. Trimming stripped 7 bases from V and 3 bases from J, with 16 bases between. CDR3 DNA sequence: TGTGCCAGCATGCAGCAGGACGGAGGCTACGAGCAGTACGTC. It specifies CASMQQDGGYEQYV.

The chain's CDR3 is CASTAGPGNQPQHF. The CDR3, as DNA: TGTGCCAGCACCGCAGGGCCAGGGAATCAGCCCCAGCATTTT. The chain has TRBV21-1 and TRBJ1-5; TRBD1 is the table's D call, not checked against the DNA. TRBV21-1 is assigned pseudogene status. CDR3 size: 14 residues.

J is TRBJ1-6 and V is TRBV27; D call uncertain. Germline-derived CDR1 and CDR2 are MNHEY and SMNVEV (reference sequence). V lost 3 bases to trimming and J lost 4 bases, with 19 bases between them. The CDR3 runs to 18 residues. CDR3 DNA sequence: TGTGCCAGCAGTTTTACGCGGGTCGGGTCACTTTATAATTCACCCCTCCACTTT. Its protein product is CASSFTRVGSLYNSPLHF.

The chain is built from TRBV27 and TRBJ1-6; 7 bases are shared with TRBD1. Trimming cost V 5 bases and J 3 bases; bases outside gene matches: 4. The CDR3 has 15 residues. Germline V lookup: CDR1 MNHEY, CDR2 SMNVEV (reference sequence). The CDR3 region has the DNA TGTGCCAGCAGTCAGGGGGACAGCTATAATTCACCCCTCCACTTT. It encodes CASSQGDSYNSPLHF.

This rearrangement joins TRBV30 to TRBJ1-2; D remains unclear. In germline, CDR1 is GTSNPN, CDR2 SVGIG (reference sequence). The CDR3 is 12 amino acids. V was pared by 0 bases and J by 7 bases, with 9 bases between. Here the CDR3 DNA reads TGTGCCTGGAGTGTACAAGACTTTGGCTACACCTTC. This translates into CAWSVQDFGYTF.

This clone was seen just once. The rearrangement joins TRBV7-3 to TRBJ1-5; D call uncertain. Germline CDR1 SGHTA, CDR2 FQGTGA. V was pared by 3 bases and J by 6 bases, with 9 bases between. CDR3 length equals 13 residues. The DNA of the CDR3 is TGTGCCAGCAGCTTGGAGATCGGTCAGCCCCAGCATTTT. It encodes CASSLEIGQPQHF.

The chain combines TRBV12-3 or TRBV12-4 with TRBJ1-5; no definite D call. The CDR3 extends over 12 amino acids. The V end lost 6 bases, the J end lost 6 bases, and 9 bases lay between the germline ends. CDR3 protein: CASRLGRQPQHF. As DNA, the CDR3 is TGTGCCAGCAGACTAGGCCGTCAGCCCCAGCATTTT.

This rearrangement joins TRBV7-9 to TRBJ1-1, with TRBD1 identical over 7 bases. Germline loops: CDR1 SEHNR, CDR2 FQNEAQ (reference sequence). The CDR3 totals 15 residues. After removal of 5 bases from V and 1 base from J, the junction contained 7 bases not matched to a gene. Here the CDR3 DNA reads TGTGCCAGCAGCACCTTGACAGGGTCGAACACTGAAGCTTTCTTT. Protein sequence: CASSTLTGSNTEAFF. Using reference TRBV7-9 and TRBJ1-1 for the parts outside the CDR3, the full variable domain is DTGVSQNPRHKITKRGQNVTFRCDPISEHNRLYWYRQTLGQGPEFLTYFQNEAQLEKSRLLSDRFSAERPKGSFSTLEIQRTEQGDSAMYLCASSTLTGSNTEAFFGQGTRLTVV.

The genes are TRBV7-6 and TRBJ1-5; D ambiguous. V shed 5 bases and J shed 0 bases, with 14 bases lying between them. Germline CDR1 reads SGHVS; CDR2 reads FNYEAQ. The CDR3 covers 16 residues. The CDR3 loop is CASSEWAGASNQPQHF. DNA for the CDR3: TGTGCCAGCAGCGAATGGGCGGGAGCTAGCAATCAGCCCCAGCATTTT.

The gene calls are TRBV7-9 and TRBJ2-5; TRBD1 matches 7 bases. The CDR3 runs to 15 residues. The V segment lost 2 bases and the J segment 2 bases; nucleotides outside the gene matches: 5. Germline CDR1 reads SEHNR; CDR2 reads FQNEAQ (reference sequence). CDR3 loop: CASSLQGVGQETQYF. The CDR3 DNA follows: TGTGCCAGCAGCTTACAGGGGGTGGGTCAAGAGACCCAGTACTTC.